The rows below give T cell receptor beta chains drawn from one sample of a study of shared clonotypes between healthy human individuals. Generated by immunoSEQ multiplex PCR, the TCRdb table keeps only in-frame clones and is missing some. The data hold about 460,000 clones, with 75% to 80% observed a single time. The specimen was PBMCs. These TCRs come from a woman aged 40 to 50 in good health. Some clones in this sample may be carry-over from other donors' samples. Each CDR3 is given with its conserved first and last residue. Fields, in order: CDR3 protein, CDR3 DNA, V gene, D gene, clone size, J gene. D genes are given only for firm matches. Only part of the rows carry a size: once, few, many, or a class if the clone is expanded.

CDR3 protein: CATSRVRRSNSGRALCPEQFF; CDR3 DNA: TGTGCCACCAGCAGAGTTCGGCGGAGTAATAGCGGGAGGGCCTTATGTCCTGAGCAGTTCTTC; V gene: TRBV15; D gene: TRBD2; clone size: NA; J gene: TRBJ2-1
CDR3 protein: CASSLAGQGILFF; CDR3 DNA: TGTGCCAGCAGCTTAGCGGGGCAGGGGATACTGTTTTTT; V gene: TRBV7-8; D gene: NA; clone size: NA; J gene: TRBJ1-4
CDR3 protein: CASRYRWSSGNTIHF; CDR3 DNA: TGTGCCAGCCGTTACCGGTGGAGCTCTGGAAACACCATACATTTT; V gene: TRBV6-5; D gene: NA; clone size: NA; J gene: TRBJ1-3
CDR3 protein: CSVPVQGYQDTQYF; CDR3 DNA: TGCAGCGTTCCCGTCCAGGGGTACCAGGATACGCAGTATTTT; V gene: TRBV29-1; D gene: NA; clone size: NA; J gene: TRBJ2-3
CDR3 protein: CASSMGQLDTQYF; CDR3 DNA: TGTGCCAGCAGCATGGGACAATTAGATACGCAGTATTTT; V gene: TRBV7-3; D gene: NA; clone size: NA; J gene: TRBJ2-3
CDR3 protein: CASSEQGGTYNEQFF; CDR3 DNA: TGTGCCAGCAGTGAACAGGGGGGCACCTACAATGAGCAGTTCTTC; V gene: TRBV6-1; D gene: NA; clone size: NA; J gene: TRBJ2-1
CDR3 protein: CASSTSSKYSYEQYF; CDR3 DNA: TGTGCCAGCAGTACATCTTCTAAGTATAGCTACGAGCAGTACTTC; V gene: TRBV28; D gene: NA; clone size: many; J gene: TRBJ2-7
CDR3 protein: CASSLASATEAFF; CDR3 DNA: TGCGCCAGCAGCTTGGCGTCAGCTACTGAAGCTTTCTTT; V gene: TRBV5-1; D gene: NA; clone size: NA; J gene: TRBJ1-1
CDR3 protein: CASRNRDIGSPLHF; CDR3 DNA: TGTGCCAGCAGGAACCGGGACATCGGATCACCCCTCCACTTT; V gene: TRBV2; D gene: NA; clone size: NA; J gene: TRBJ1-6
CDR3 protein: CASSHPGPAYEQYF; CDR3 DNA: TGTGCCAGCAGCCACCCCGGGCCGGCCTACGAGCAGTACTTC; V gene: TRBV7-9; D gene: NA; clone size: NA; J gene: TRBJ2-7
CDR3 protein: CASSPGGGGSGETQYF; CDR3 DNA: TGTGCCAGCAGCCCCGGGGGCGGGGGATCCGGAGAGACCCAGTACTTC; V gene: TRBV14; D gene: NA; clone size: many; J gene: TRBJ2-5
CDR3 protein: CASSPGPSDTEAFF; CDR3 DNA: TGTGCCAGCTCACCTGGGCCCTCGGACACTGAAGCTTTCTTT; V gene: TRBV18; D gene: NA; clone size: NA; J gene: TRBJ1-1
CDR3 protein: CASSFYEQYF; CDR3 DNA: TGTGCCAGCAGCTTTTACGAGCAGTACTTC; V gene: TRBV5-7; D gene: NA; clone size: NA; J gene: TRBJ2-7
CDR3 protein: CASSPTGSSNQPQHF; CDR3 DNA: TGTGCCAGCAGCCCGACAGGATCTAGCAATCAGCCCCAGCATTTT; V gene: TRBV9; D gene: NA; clone size: once; J gene: TRBJ1-5
CDR3 protein: CASSDGGGTDTQYF; CDR3 DNA: TGTGCCAGCAGTGACGGAGGGGGCACAGATACGCAGTATTTT; V gene: TRBV6-4; D gene: NA; clone size: NA; J gene: TRBJ2-3
CDR3 protein: CASRATRDRRREKLFF; CDR3 DNA: TGTGCCAGTAGGGCGACCCGGGACAGGAGAAGGGAAAAACTGTTTTTT; V gene: TRBV7-9; D gene: TRBD1; clone size: NA; J gene: TRBJ1-4